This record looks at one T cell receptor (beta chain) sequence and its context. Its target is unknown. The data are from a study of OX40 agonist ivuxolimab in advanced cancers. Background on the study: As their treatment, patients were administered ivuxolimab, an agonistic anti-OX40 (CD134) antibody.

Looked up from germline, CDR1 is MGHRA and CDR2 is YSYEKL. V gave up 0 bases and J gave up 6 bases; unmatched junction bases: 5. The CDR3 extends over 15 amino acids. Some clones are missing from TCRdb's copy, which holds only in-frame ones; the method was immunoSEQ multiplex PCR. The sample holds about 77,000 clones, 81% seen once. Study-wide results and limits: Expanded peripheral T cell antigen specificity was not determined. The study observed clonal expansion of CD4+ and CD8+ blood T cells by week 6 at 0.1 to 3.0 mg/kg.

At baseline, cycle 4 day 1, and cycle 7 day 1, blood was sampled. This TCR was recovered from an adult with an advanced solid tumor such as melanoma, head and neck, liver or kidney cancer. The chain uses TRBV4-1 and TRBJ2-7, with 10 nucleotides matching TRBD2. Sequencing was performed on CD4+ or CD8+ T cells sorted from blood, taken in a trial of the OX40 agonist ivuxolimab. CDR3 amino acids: CASSQDASGSPEQYF. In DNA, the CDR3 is TGCGCCAGCAGCCAAGACGCTAGCGGGAGCCCCGAGCAGTACTTC.